This T cell receptor (beta chain) was obtained from a study of CD8 T cells in ankylosing spondylitis. Study-level findings and limits: There were earlier reports of some motif variants in reactive arthritis synovial fluid and blood. As reported, disease-linked clones showed significant enrichment in matched ankylosing spondylitis synovial fluid. A motif of fewer than ten highly homologous TCR beta variants was seen as apparently characteristic of ankylosing spondylitis blood.

The authors made TCR beta libraries by quantitative 5'-RACE with molecular barcodes. In TCRdb, the 5' RACE reads were re-called with MiXCR into one record per CDR3 protein. This sample has about 260,000 distinct CDR3 sequences; around 18% occur once, and the top ten carry about 8.2%. CDR3 length: 14 amino acids. Germline loops: CDR1 SGHVS, CDR2 FNYEAQ. V lost 0 bases to trimming and J lost 1 base, with 6 bases between them. To note about this clonotype: The antigen remains undetermined.

Sequencing input: blood, either unsorted or a sorted T cell fraction (not recorded which). The source of this sequence is a male donor with ankylosing spondylitis or in good health (not recorded which). J is TRBJ1-1 and V is TRBV7-6, with no clear D. CDR3 coding DNA: TGTGCCAGCAGCTTAGCTTCCGGGAACACTGAAGCTTTCTTT. This codes for CASSLASGNTEAFF.